This TCR beta chain was identified in a study of cytomegalovirus exposure and HLA in healthy donors. Overall study findings and caveats: Reports indicated that the classifier achieved high specificity and sensitivity in diagnosing cytomegalovirus status. In vitro data verified a few CMV-associated chains as specific for CMV antigens. Excluded were some V segments that proved indistinguishable, including TRBV6-2 and TRBV6-3.

PCR employed 60 Vbeta and 13 Jbeta primers. Method: immunoSEQ multiplex PCR; TCRdb's copy keeps in-frame clones and lacks some. Found here are about 160,000 clones, 65% to 80% of them singletons; the top ten hold around 3%. Trimming left V 2 bases short and J 0 bases short, with 14 bases between. Germline values: CDR1 MNHEY, CDR2 SMNVEV (reference sequence). CDR3 length: 17 residues. For this clone: Its specificity is not known.

The sequence derives from a middle-aged woman in good health and CMV-seropositive. The gene calls are TRBV27 and TRBJ1-5, with D possibly TRBD1 on 5 matching bases. The sequenced sample consisted of PBMCs. CDR3 DNA sequence: TGTGCCAGCAGTTTAAGTTACGGACACTTTAGCAATCAGCCCCAGCATTTT. Translating gives CASSLSYGHFSNQPQHF.